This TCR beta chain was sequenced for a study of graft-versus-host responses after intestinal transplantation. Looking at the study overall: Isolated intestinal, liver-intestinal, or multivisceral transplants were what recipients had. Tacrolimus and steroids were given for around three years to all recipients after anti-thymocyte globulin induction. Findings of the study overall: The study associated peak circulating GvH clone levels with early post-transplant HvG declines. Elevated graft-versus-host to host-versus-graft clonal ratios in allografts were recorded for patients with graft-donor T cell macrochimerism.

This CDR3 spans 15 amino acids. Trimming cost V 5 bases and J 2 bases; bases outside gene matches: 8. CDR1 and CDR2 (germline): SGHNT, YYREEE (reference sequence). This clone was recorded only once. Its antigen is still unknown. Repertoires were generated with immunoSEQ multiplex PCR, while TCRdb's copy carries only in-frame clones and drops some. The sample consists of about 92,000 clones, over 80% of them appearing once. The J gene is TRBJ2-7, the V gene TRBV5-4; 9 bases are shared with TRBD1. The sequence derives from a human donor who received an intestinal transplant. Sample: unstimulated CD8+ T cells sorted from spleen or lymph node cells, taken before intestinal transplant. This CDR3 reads CASRSWGQGTYEQYF. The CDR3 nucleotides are TGTGCCAGCAGATCTTGGGGACAGGGAACCTACGAGCAGTACTTC.